The text below deals with one TCR beta chain. Its antigen is not identified. This CDR3 has 16 amino acids. CDR1 and CDR2 (germline): MDHEN, SYDVKM. Amplification used two nested PCRs: around 17 cycles, then 9 cycles, on TCRalpha/TCRbeta cDNA. TCRdb derives one entry per CDR3 protein from the 5' RACE reads, leaving out DNA. This sample's table has over 35,000 distinct CDR3 sequences. This sample stems from a study of monozygotic twins with inflammatory bowel disease. Points from the study as a whole: Healthy twins shared more clonotypes with others than IBD patients, most markedly active ones. It was observed that concordant and discordant twins did not differ in repertoire similarity, possibly given limited power.

The V gene is TRBV28, the J gene TRBJ2-2; TCRdb gives TRBD1 as the D gene, but with no DNA this cannot be confirmed. The sample taken for sequencing was blood. This TCR derives from a human donor with ulcerative colitis or Crohn's disease, or a healthy co-twin of an affected twin (not recorded which). The CDR3 is CASNPVQGANTGELFF.